This T cell receptor (beta chain) appears in the sequencing data of a study of identical twins. This clonotype showed up many times. Its antigen remains unknown. The authors used template switching to add a universal primer site and gave cDNA unique molecular identifiers. TCRdb passed the 5' RACE reads through MiXCR, listing each CDR3 protein once. The data show around 470,000 distinct CDR3 sequences, about 14% seen once. Study outcomes and limitations: Models underestimated how often monozygotic twins shared out-of-frame TCR alpha. Twin pairs had excess sharing that was weaker in beta out-of-frame sequences. Whereas memory repertoires showed no such difference, abundant cord blood beta clonotypes carried fewer insertions.

CDR3 length: 13 residues. The ends were cut back, 5 bases at V and 4 bases at J, with 12 bases in the middle. Germline-derived CDR1 and CDR2 are SGHRS and YFSETQ. These data were likewise used in another study, on yellow fever vaccine responses in identical twins.

The chain couples TRBV5-1 to TRBJ2-5; D possibly corresponds to TRBD1 (6 bases). The clonotype comes from a woman aged 18-29 years in good health. Sequenced sample: CD4+ T cells sorted from blood. The CDR3, as DNA: TGCGCCAGCAGACGGACAGTAGGAGAGACCCAGTACTTC. This translates into CASRRTVGETQYF.